This T cell receptor (beta chain) was captured in a study of blood T cell repertoires in COVID-19. Clones were read by immunoSEQ multiplex PCR, and TCRdb kept only the in-frame ones, dropping some. The profile shows about 76,000 clones, about 85% of them singletons. During active infection, Seattle patients enrolled and were then monitored through disease. The sequenced sample was peripheral blood. The clonotype originates from a man in his fifties or sixties with COVID-19, enrolled during active disease.

CDR3 sequence reads: CASRTLRENYIQYF. The CDR3 nucleotides read TGTGCCAGCAGAACTTTGAGGGAGAATTACATTCAGTACTTC. This sequence joins TRBV27 and TRBJ2-4; D is possibly TRBD2 (5 bases). The CDR3 spans 14 residues. Germline CDR1 and CDR2: MNHEY and SMNVEV (reference sequence). Trimming removed 6 bases from V and 8 bases from J, with 17 bases in between.